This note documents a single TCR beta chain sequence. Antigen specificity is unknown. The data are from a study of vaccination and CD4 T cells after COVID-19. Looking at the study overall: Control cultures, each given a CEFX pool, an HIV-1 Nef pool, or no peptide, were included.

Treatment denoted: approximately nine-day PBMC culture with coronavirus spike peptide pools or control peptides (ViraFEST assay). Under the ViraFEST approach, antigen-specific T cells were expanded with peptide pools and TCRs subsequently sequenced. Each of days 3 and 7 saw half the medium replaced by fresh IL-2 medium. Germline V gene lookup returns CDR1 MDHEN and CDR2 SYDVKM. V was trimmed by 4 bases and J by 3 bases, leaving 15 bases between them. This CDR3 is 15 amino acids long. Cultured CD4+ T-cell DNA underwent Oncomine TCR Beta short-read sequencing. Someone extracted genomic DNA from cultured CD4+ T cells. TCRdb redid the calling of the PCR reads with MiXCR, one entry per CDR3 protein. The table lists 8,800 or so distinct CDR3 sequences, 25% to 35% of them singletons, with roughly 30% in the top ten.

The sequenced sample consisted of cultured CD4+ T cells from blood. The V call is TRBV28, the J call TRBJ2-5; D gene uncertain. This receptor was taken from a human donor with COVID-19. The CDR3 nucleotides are TGTGCCAGCAGTTCCCCGGTCATGGGAAAAGAGACCCAGTACTTC. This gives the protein CASSSPVMGKETQYF.